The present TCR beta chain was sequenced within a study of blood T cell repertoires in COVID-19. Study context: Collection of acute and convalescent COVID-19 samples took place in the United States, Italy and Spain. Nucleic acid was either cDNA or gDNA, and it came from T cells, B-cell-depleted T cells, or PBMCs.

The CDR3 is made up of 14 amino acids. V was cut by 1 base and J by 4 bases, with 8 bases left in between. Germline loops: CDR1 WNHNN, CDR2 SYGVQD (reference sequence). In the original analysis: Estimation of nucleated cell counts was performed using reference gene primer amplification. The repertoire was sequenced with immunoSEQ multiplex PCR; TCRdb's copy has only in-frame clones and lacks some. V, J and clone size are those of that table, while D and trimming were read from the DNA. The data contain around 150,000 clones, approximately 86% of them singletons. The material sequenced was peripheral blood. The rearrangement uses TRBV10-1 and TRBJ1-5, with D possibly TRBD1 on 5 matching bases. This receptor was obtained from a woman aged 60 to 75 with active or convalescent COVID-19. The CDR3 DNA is TGCGCCAGCAGTGAGTATGGGGGGAATCAGCCCCAGCATTTT. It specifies CASSEYGGNQPQHF.